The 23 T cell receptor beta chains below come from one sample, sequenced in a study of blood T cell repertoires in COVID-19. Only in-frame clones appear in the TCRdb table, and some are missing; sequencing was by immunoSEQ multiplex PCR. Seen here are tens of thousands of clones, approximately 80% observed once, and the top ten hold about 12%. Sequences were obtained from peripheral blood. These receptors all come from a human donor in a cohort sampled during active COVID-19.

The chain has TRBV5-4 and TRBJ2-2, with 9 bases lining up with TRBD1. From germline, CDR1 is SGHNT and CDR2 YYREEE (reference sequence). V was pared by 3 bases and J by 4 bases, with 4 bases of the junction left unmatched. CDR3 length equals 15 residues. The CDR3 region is CASSSDRGATGELFF. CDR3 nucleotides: TGTGCCAGCAGCTCGGACAGGGGTGCCACCGGGGAGCTGTTTTTT.

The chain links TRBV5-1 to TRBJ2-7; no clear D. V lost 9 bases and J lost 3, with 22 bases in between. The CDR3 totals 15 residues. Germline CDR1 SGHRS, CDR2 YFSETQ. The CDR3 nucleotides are TGCGCCAACCTACCCCGGAGTCCCGAATACTACGAGCAGTACTTC. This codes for CANLPRSPEYYEQYF.

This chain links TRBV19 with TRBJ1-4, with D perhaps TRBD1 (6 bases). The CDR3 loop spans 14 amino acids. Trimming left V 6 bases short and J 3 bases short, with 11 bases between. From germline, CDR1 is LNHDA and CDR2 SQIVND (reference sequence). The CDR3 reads CASRQDRPNEKLFF. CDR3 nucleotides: TGTGCCAGTAGGCAGGACAGACCTAATGAAAAACTGTTTTTT.

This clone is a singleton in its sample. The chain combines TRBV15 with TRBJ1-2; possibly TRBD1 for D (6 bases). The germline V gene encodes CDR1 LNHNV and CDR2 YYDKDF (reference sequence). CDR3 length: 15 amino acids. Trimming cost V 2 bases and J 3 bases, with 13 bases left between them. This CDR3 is CATSRRGGADYGYTF. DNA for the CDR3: TGTGCCACCAGCAGAAGGGGGGGGGCGGACTATGGCTACACCTTC.

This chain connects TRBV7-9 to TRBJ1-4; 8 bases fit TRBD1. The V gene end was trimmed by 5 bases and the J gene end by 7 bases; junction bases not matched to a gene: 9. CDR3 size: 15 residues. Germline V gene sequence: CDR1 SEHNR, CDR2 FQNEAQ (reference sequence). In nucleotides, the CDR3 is TGTGCCAGCAGCCTATTAACAGGGGGAGGTGAAAAACTGTTTTTT. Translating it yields CASSLLTGGGEKLFF.

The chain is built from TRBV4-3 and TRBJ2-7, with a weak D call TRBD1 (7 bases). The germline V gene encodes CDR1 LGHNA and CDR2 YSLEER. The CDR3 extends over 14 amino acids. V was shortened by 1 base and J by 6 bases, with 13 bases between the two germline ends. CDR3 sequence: CASSQATQGGEQYF. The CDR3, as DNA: TGCGCCAGCAGCCAAGCGACCCAGGGGGGCGAGCAGTACTTC.

The DNA for the CDR3 is TGTGCCAGTAGTCCTAGGCCCCGGGTCCCCAGCTTCCAAGAGACCCAGTACTTC. This gives the protein CASSPRPRVPSFQETQYF. The chain links TRBV19 to TRBJ2-5; D unresolved. The germline V gene encodes CDR1 LNHDA and CDR2 SQIVND (reference sequence). CDR3 size: 18 residues. V lost 5 bases and J 1 base, leaving 23 bases between the germline ends.

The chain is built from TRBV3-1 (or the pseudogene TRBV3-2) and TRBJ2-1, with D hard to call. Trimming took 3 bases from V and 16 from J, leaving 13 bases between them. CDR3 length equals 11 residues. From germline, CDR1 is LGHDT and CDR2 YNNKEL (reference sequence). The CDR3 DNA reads TGTGCCAGCAGCCAGACGGGTCCCGTATTCTTC. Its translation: CASSQTGPVFF.

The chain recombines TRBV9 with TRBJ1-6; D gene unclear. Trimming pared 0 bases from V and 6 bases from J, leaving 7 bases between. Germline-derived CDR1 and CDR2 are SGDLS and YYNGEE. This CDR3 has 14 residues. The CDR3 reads CASSVAQTNSPLHF. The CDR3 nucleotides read TGTGCCAGCAGCGTAGCACAGACTAATTCACCCCTCCACTTT.

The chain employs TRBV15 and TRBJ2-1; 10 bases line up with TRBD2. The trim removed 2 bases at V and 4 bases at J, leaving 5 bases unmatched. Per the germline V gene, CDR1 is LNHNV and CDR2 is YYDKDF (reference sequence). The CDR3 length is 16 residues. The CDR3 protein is CATSRKAGGGYNEQFF. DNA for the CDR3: TGTGCCACCAGCAGAAAAGCGGGAGGGGGTTACAATGAGCAGTTCTTC.

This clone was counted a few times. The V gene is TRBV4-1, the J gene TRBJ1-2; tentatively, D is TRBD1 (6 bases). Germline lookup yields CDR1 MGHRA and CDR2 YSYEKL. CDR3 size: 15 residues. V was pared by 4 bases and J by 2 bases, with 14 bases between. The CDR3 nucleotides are TGCGCCAGCAGCCCACGAAACAGGGAGAACTATGGCTACACCTTC. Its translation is CASSPRNRENYGYTF.

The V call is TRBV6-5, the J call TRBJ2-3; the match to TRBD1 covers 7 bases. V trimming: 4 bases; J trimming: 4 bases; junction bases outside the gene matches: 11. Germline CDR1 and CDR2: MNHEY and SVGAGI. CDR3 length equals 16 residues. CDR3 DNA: TGTGCCAGCAGTTTTCGACAGGGCGGTAATCCAGATACGCAGTATTTT. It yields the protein CASSFRQGGNPDTQYF.

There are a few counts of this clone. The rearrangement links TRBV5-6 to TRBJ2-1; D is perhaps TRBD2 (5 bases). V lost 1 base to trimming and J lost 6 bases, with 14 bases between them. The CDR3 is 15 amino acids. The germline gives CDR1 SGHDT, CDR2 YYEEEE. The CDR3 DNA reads TGTGCCAGCAGCTTGCGGACTCCCTACCTCAATGAGCAGTTCTTC. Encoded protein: CASSLRTPYLNEQFF.

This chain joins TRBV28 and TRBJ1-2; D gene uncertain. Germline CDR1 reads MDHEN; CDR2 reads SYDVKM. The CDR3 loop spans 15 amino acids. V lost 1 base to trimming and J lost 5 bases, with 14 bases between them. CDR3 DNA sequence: TGTGCCAGCAGTTTATTTATGGCCACTAGGTATGGCTACACCTTC. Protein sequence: CASSLFMATRYGYTF.

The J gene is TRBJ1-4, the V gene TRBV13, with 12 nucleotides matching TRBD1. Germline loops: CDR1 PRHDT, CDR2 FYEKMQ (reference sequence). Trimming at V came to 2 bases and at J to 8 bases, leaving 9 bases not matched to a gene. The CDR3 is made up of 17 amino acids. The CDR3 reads CASSLRGQGAHREKLFF. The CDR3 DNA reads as TGTGCCAGCAGCTTAAGGGGACAGGGGGCGCATCGGGAAAAACTGTTTTTT.

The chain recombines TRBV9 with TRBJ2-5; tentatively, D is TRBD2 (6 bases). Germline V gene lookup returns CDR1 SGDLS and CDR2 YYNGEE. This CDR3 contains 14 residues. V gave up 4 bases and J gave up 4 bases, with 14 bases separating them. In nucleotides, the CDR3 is TGTGCCAGCAGCCCGAGGGTGGGGGGAGAGACCCAGTACTTC. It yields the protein CASSPRVGGETQYF. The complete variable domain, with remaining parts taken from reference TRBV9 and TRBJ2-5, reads DSGVTQTPKHLITATGQRVTLRCSPRSGDLSVYWYQQSLDQGLQFLIQYYNGEERAKGNILERFSAQQFPDLHSELNLSSLELGDSALYFCASSPRVGGETQYFGPGTRLLVL.

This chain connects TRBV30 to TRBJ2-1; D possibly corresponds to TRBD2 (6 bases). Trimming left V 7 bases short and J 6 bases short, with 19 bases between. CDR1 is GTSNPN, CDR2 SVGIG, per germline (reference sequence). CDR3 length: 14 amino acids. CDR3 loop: CAYSGRSGFNEQFF. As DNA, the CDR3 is TGTGCCTACAGTGGGAGGTCAGGGTTCAATGAGCAGTTCTTC. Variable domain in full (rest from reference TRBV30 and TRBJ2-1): SQTIHQWPATLVQPVGSPLSLECTVEGTSNPNLYWYRQAAGRGLQLLFYSVGIGQISSEVPQNLSASRPQDRQFILSSKKLLLSDSGFYLCAYSGRSGFNEQFFGPGTRLTVL.

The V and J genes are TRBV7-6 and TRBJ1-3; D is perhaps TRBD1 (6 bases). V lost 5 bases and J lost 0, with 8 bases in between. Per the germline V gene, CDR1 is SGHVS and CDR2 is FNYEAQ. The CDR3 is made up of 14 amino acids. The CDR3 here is CASSQGFSGNTIYF. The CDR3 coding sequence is TGTGCCAGCAGCCAGGGGTTCTCTGGAAACACCATATATTTT.

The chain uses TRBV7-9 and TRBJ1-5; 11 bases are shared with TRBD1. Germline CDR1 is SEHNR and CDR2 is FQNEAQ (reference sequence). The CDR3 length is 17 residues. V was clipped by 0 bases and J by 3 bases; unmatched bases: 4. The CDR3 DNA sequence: TGTGCCAGCAGCTTAGCATGGGACAGGGGGTTCAATCAGCCCCAGCATTTT. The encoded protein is CASSLAWDRGFNQPQHF.

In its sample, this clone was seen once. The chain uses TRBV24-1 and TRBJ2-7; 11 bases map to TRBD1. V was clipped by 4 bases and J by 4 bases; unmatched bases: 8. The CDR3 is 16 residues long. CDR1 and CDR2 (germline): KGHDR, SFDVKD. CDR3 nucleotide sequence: TGTGCCACCAGTGACCCCCGGACAGGGGGCTTATACGAGCAGTACTTC. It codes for CATSDPRTGGLYEQYF.

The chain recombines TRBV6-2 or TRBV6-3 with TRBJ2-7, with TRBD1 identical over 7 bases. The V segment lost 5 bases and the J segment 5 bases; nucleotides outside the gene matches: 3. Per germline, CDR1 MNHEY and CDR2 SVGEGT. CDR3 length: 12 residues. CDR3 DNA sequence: TGTGCCAGCAGTCGACAGGGCAACGAGCAGTACTTC. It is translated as CASSRQGNEQYF.

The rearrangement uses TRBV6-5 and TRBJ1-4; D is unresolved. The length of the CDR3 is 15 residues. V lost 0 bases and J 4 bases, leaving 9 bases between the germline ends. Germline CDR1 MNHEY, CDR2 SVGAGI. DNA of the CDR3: TGTGCCAGCAGTTACTCGACAACATATAATGAAAAACTGTTTTTT. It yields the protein CASSYSTTYNEKLFF.

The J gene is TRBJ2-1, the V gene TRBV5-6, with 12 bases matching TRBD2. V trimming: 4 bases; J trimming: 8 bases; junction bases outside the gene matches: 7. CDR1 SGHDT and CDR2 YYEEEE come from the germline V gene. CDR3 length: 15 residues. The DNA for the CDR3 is TGTGCCAGCAGCAGAGGACTAGCGGGAATCGATGAGCAGTTCTTC. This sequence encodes CASSRGLAGIDEQFF.